These 18 T cell receptor beta chains originate from one sample sequenced in a study of beta chain features in type 1 diabetes. All of the isolated RNA was reverse transcribed, so expressed TCRB transcripts were sequenced. Sequenced by immunoSEQ multiplex PCR; TCRdb stores in-frame clones only, minus some. The sample holds about 900,000 clones, under 20% seen once. Sequenced input: naive CD4+ T cells from blood. These receptors were obtained from a woman under 30 in good health.

The sample holds a few counts of this clone. V is TRBV28 and J is TRBJ2-1, with 12 bases fitting TRBD2. The CDR3 contains 17 residues. V dropped 6 bases and J dropped 3; count of bases not matched to a gene: 9. Germline V lookup: CDR1 MDHEN, CDR2 SYDVKM. Here the CDR3 reads CASRPTTSGSSYNEQFF. The CDR3 DNA follows: TGTGCCAGCAGGCCAACGACTAGCGGGAGTAGCTACAATGAGCAGTTCTTC.

The chain carries TRBV19 and TRBJ1-5; TRBD1 is a possible D gene (6 bases). V was shortened by 10 bases and J by 0 bases, with 22 bases between the two germline ends. The length of the CDR3 is 17 residues. Germline V gives CDR1 LNHDA, CDR2 SQIVND (reference sequence). The CDR3 region is CATARLQGVYSNQPQHF. The CDR3 DNA sequence: TGTGCCACCGCGAGGCTACAGGGTGTTTATAGCAATCAGCCCCAGCATTTT.

The V call is TRBV25-1, the J call TRBJ2-2, with D possibly TRBD1 on 6 matching bases. The CDR3 sequence is 15 residues long. The V end was cut by 8 bases, the J end by 6 bases, with 19 bases between. Per the germline V gene, CDR1 is MGHDK and CDR2 is SYGVNS. The CDR3 bases are TGTGCCAGCGGGGGCGGCGGTGGCGCGTCCGGGGAGCTGTTTTTT. Translation: CASGGGGGASGELFF. Combining the CDR3 with reference TRBV25-1 and TRBJ2-2 gives the whole variable domain EADIYQTPRYLVIGTGKKITLECSQTMGHDKMYWYQQDPGMELHLIHYSYGVNSTEKGDLSSESTVSRIRTEHFPLTLESARPSHTSQYLCASGGGGGASGELFFGEGSRLTVL.

The rearrangement joins TRBV2 to TRBJ2-7; TRBD1 is a possible D gene (6 bases). Germline CDR1 is SNHLY and CDR2 is FYNNEI. Trimming removed 5 bases from V and 6 bases from J, with 14 bases in between. This CDR3 is 13 amino acids long. Here the CDR3 reads CASSLLTGSEQYF. The CDR3 bases are TGTGCCAGCAGTCTCTTGACAGGATCCGAGCAGTACTTC.

This sequence joins TRBV5-1 and TRBJ2-7, with 7 bases fitting TRBD2. The CDR3 runs 16 residues. Germline CDR1 is SGHRS and CDR2 is YFSETQ. The V gene end was trimmed by 1 base and the J gene end by 3 bases; junction bases not matched to a gene: 10. The CDR3 region is CASSLTAASGFYEQYF. The CDR3 DNA is TGCGCCAGCAGCTTGACTGCCGCTAGCGGATTCTACGAGCAGTACTTC.

Comment on this clone: Mismatch with germline at one junction end may stem from a read error. The chain combines TRBV7-2 with TRBJ2-7; 9 nucleotides agree with TRBD1. The CDR3 totals 13 residues. CDR1 and CDR2 from the germline V gene are SGHTA and FQGNSA. CDR3 nucleotides: TGTGCCAGCAGCCCCGAAGGGACAGGGCATAGGCACTTC. Translated: CASSPEGTGHRHF.

The J gene is TRBJ2-7, the V gene TRBV7-2; 10 nucleotides agree with TRBD2. The trim removed 1 base at V and 4 bases at J, leaving 4 bases unmatched. Germline lookup yields CDR1 SGHTA and CDR2 FQGNSA. The CDR3 spans 15 residues. The CDR3 sequence is CASSLGGSGRYEQYF. In DNA, the CDR3 is TGTGCCAGCAGCTTAGGCGGTAGCGGGAGGTACGAGCAGTACTTC. The variable domain in full, with the rest retrieved from reference TRBV7-2 and TRBJ2-7, is GAGVSQSPSNKVTEKGKDVELRCDPISGHTALYWYRQSLGQGLEFLIYFQGNSAPDKSGLPSDRFSAERTGGSVSTLTIQRTQQEDSAVYLCASSLGGSGRYEQYFGPGTRLTVT.

In this sample, this clone turned up a few times. The rearrangement joins TRBV9 to TRBJ2-5; D remains ambiguous. The J call is in doubt because the DNA end fits TRBJ2-7 better. The CDR3 spans 13 residues. Germline V lookup: CDR1 SGDLS, CDR2 YYNGEE. The CDR3 here is CASNSRPSDEQYF. CDR3 in DNA: TGTGCCAGCAACTCCCGTCCTTCCGACGAGCAGTACTTC.

The chain carries TRBV7-2 and TRBJ1-2; D is uncertain. The V end was cut by 5 bases, the J end by 2 bases, with 12 bases between. This CDR3 spans 14 amino acids. The germline V gene has CDR1 SGHTA and CDR2 FQGNSA. The CDR3 nucleotides are TGTGCCAGCAGCACCGCACACAACAACTATGGCTACACCTTC. Protein product: CASSTAHNNYGYTF.

The V and J genes are TRBV10-3 and TRBJ2-7; 11 nucleotides align to TRBD2. Germline V lookup: CDR1 ENHRY, CDR2 SYGVKD. Trimming cost V 6 bases and J 2 bases; bases outside gene matches: 6. This CDR3 has 15 amino acids. This CDR3 reads CAIRTIAGGPYEQYF. The CDR3 DNA follows: TGTGCCATCAGAACCATAGCGGGAGGGCCCTACGAGCAGTACTTC.

This clone was counted only a few times. Compared with germline, one end of the junction differs, possibly owing to a read error. V and J are TRBV20-1 and TRBJ1-5; D perhaps matches TRBD1 (6 bases). CDR1 is DFQATT and CDR2 is SNEGSKA in the germline V gene (reference sequence). The CDR3 is made up of 11 amino acids. The CDR3 nucleotides are TGCAGTGCTAGAGGGGACACGGCATCGTATTTT. Translation: CSARGDTASYF.

The chain employs TRBV6-5 and TRBJ2-7; D is undetermined. The CDR3 length is 12 residues. Germline V gene lookup returns CDR1 MNHEY and CDR2 SVGAGI. V lost 5 bases and J lost 4, with 9 bases in between. The CDR3 spells CASSVFSYEQYF. The CDR3 region has the DNA TGTGCCAGCAGTGTGTTTTCGTACGAGCAGTACTTC.

This clone occurred a few times. The chain links TRBV7-9 to TRBJ2-7; 7 nucleotides align to TRBD1. This CDR3 has 15 residues. The germline CDR1 and CDR2 sequences are SEHNR and FQNEAQ (reference sequence). The V segment lost 4 bases and the J segment 2 bases; nucleotides outside the gene matches: 8. The CDR3 bases are TGTGCCAGCAGCTCAAAGACAGGGAGAGCCTACGAGCAGTACTTC. This sequence encodes CASSSKTGRAYEQYF.

The chain couples TRBV28 to TRBJ2-2, with a possible D match to TRBD2 (5 bases). The ends were cut back, 4 bases at V and 6 bases at J, with 15 bases in the middle. Germline V gives CDR1 MDHEN, CDR2 SYDVKM. The CDR3 length is 15 residues. CDR3 in DNA: TGTGCCAGCAGTTCCGGGGAAGGGATCCCCGGGGAGCTGTTTTTT. Protein sequence: CASSSGEGIPGELFF.

The sample holds a few counts of this clone. The rearrangement uses TRBV5-1 and TRBJ2-7; 10 bases agree with TRBD2. Per the germline V gene, CDR1 is SGHRS and CDR2 is YFSETQ. The CDR3 is 16 amino acids. V dropped 4 bases and J dropped 3; count of bases not matched to a gene: 10. This chain's CDR3 is CASSATLAGGLYEQYF. The CDR3 DNA sequence: TGCGCCAGCAGCGCGACCTTAGCGGGAGGTCTCTACGAGCAGTACTTC.

V is TRBV7-8 and J is TRBJ2-5; possibly TRBD1 for D (5 bases). The CDR3 extends over 16 amino acids. From germline, CDR1 is SGHVS and CDR2 FQNEAQ. The V gene lost 1 base and the J gene lost 0 bases, with 12 bases spanning the gap. The CDR3 DNA follows: TGTGCCAGCAGCTTAGGGGTCAGGGTCCACCAAGAGACCCAGTACTTC. Its translation is CASSLGVRVHQETQYF.

Note on this clone: Other DNA sequences in the sample encode the same CDR3. The rearrangement joins TRBV27 to TRBJ2-7, with 14 nucleotides matching TRBD2. The CDR3 spans 16 residues. J gave up 3 bases and V 1 base, and 2 bases lay outside the gene matches. Looked up from germline, CDR1 is MNHEY and CDR2 is SMNVEV (reference sequence). CDR3 amino acids: CASSLLGTSGSYEQYF. DNA for the CDR3: TGTGCCAGCAGTTTATTAGGGACTAGCGGGAGCTACGAGCAGTACTTC.

The rearrangement joins TRBV6-1 to TRBJ2-7; D might be TRBD1 (5 bases). Germline CDR1 MNHNS, CDR2 SASEGT. V lost 9 bases to trimming and J lost 6 bases, with 9 bases between them. The CDR3 contains 10 residues. The CDR3 reads CASATAEQYF. The CDR3 coding sequence is TGTGCCAGTGCGACAGCCGAGCAGTACTTC.